This TCR beta chain was obtained from a study of T cell responses to AZD1222 COVID-19 vaccine. TCRdb's table, derived via immunoSEQ multiplex PCR, lists solely in-frame clones and lacks some. The repertoire holds about 100,000 clones, with approximately 87% as singletons. The CDR3 runs 11 residues. V lost 6 bases and J 11 bases, leaving 13 bases between the germline ends. The chain is built from TRBV12-3 or TRBV12-4 and TRBJ1-1; possible D gene TRBD1, 6 bases. This sequence originates from an adult in good health. This sample comprised peripheral blood, obtained on day 0 of AZD1222 vaccination. CDR3 sequence reads: CASRDRFGAFF. In DNA, the CDR3 is TGTGCCAGCAGAGACAGGTTTGGGGCTTTCTTT.